The sequence of this TCR beta chain was determined in a study of T cells after posttransplantation cyclophosphamide. Concerning this clone: An end of the junction differs from the germline gene, which may be a read error.

The table came from immunoSEQ multiplex PCR; TCRdb's copy has only in-frame clones and leaves some out. The table lists about 2,800 clones, about 85% of them singletons, with roughly 12% in the top ten. From germline, CDR1 is MDHEN and CDR2 SYDVKM. The CDR3 loop spans 15 amino acids. The gene calls are TRBV28 and TRBJ1-1, with TRBD1 matching over 9 bases. The material sequenced was CD8+ T cells sorted from PBMCs. The TCR sequence derives from a woman in her forties or fifties in good health and a related stem cell transplant donor. CDR3: CAGSFRGTGTTEAFF. Here the CDR3 DNA reads TGTGCCGGCAGTTTCCGAGGGACAGGGACCACTGAAGCTTTCTTT.